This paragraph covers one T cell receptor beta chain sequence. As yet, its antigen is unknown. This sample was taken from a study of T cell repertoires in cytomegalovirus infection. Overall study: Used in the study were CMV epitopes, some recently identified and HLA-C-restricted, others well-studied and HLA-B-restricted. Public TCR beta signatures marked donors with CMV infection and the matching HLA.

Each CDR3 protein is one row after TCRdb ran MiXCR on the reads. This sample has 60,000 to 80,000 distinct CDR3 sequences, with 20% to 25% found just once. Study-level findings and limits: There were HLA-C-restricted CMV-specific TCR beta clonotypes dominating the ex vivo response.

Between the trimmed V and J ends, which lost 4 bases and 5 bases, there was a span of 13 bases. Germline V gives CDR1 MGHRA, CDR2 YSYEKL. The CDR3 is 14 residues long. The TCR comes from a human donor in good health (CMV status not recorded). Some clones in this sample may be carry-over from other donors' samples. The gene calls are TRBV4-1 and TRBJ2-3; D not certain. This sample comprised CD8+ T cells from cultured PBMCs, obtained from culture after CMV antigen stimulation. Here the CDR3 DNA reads TGCGCCAGCAGCCTGTCACTCCTCGGAGATACGCAGTATTTT. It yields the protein CASSLSLLGDTQYF.